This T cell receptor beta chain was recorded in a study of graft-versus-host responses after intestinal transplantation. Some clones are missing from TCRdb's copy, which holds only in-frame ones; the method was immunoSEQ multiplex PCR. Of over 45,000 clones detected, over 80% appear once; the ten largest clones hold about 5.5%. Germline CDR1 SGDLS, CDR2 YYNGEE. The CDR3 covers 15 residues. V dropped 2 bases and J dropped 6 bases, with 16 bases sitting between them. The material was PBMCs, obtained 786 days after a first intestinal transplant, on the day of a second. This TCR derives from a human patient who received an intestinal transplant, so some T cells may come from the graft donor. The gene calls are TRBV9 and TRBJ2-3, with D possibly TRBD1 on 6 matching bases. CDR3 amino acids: CASSVQGKVMDTQYF. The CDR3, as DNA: TGTGCCAGCAGCGTGCAGGGGAAGGTGATGGATACGCAGTATTTT.